The next 28 T cell receptor beta chains were all read from a single sample in a study of a mutant IDH1 vaccine in newly diagnosed glioma. Which antigens these TCRs recognize remains unknown. Profiled with immunoSEQ multiplex PCR; TCRdb holds only in-frame clones, not every one. The data contain about 66,000 clones, roughly 83% of them singletons. Time point indicated: week 11, during vaccination. Each dose of the vaccine consisted of 300 ug of mutant IDH1 20-mer peptide, with topical imiquimod. Sequenced material: PBMCs, taken from a glioma patient whose treatment included an IDH1 peptide vaccine. All receptors come from a woman aged 45 to 65 with glioma.

The gene calls are TRBV6-1 and TRBJ2-2, with D hard to call. CDR3 size: 13 residues. The V gene lost 1 base and the J gene lost 3 bases, with 3 bases spanning the gap. Germline CDR1 and CDR2: MNHNS and SASEGT. CDR3 sequence: CASSEDYTGELFF. The DNA of the CDR3 is TGTGCCAGCAGTGAAGATTACACCGGGGAGCTGTTTTTT.

The V and J genes are TRBV27 and TRBJ1-2; possible D gene TRBD1, 6 bases. CDR3 length: 15 residues. V lost 4 bases to trimming and J lost 1 base, with 13 bases between them. Germline V lookup: CDR1 MNHEY, CDR2 SMNVEV (reference sequence). CDR3 residues: CASSYFKGHNYGYTF. In DNA form, the CDR3 reads TGTGCCAGCAGTTATTTCAAGGGACATAACTATGGCTACACCTTC.

V usage is TRBV9 and J usage is TRBJ2-7, with D maybe TRBD1 (5 bases). V lost 4 bases and J lost 4, with 9 bases in between. This CDR3 has 12 residues. Germline CDR1 reads SGDLS; CDR2 reads YYNGEE. The CDR3 coding sequence is TGTGCCAGCAGCCCCCAGGGATACGAGCAGTACTTC. Protein product: CASSPQGYEQYF.

The chain has TRBV28 and TRBJ1-2; D unclear. The CDR3 loop spans 14 amino acids. The V and J ends lost 5 bases and 7 bases respectively, with 17 bases between them. CDR1 and CDR2 (germline): MDHEN, SYDVKM. The DNA of the CDR3 is TGTGCCAGCAGTCCTACCGGACGGGGAGGTGGCTACACCTTC. Protein: CASSPTGRGGGYTF.

V usage is TRBV9 and J usage is TRBJ2-7; D gene unclear. CDR1 is SGDLS and CDR2 is YYNGEE in the germline V gene. The CDR3 runs 12 residues. Between the trimmed V and J ends, which lost 0 bases and 4 bases, there was a span of 5 bases. In nucleotides, the CDR3 is TGTGCCAGCAGCGTAGGGAATTACGAGCAGTACTTC. Protein product: CASSVGNYEQYF.

Remarks on this clone: The junction differs from germline at one of its ends, possibly a read error. The chain carries TRBV7-6 and TRBJ1-2, with D perhaps matching TRBD1 (6 bases). CDR1 SGHVS and CDR2 FNYEAQ come from the germline V gene. The CDR3 is 13 amino acids. The CDR3 DNA sequence: TGTGCCAGCAGCTTAGACGAGTCGGGGGCTAGCAGCTTC. Protein: CASSLDESGASSF.

This clone was seen only a few times. The rearrangement links TRBV28 to TRBJ1-2; a weak D match, TRBD1 (5 bases). Per germline, CDR1 MDHEN and CDR2 SYDVKM. The V gene lost 3 bases and the J gene lost 5 bases, with 19 bases spanning the gap. The CDR3 length is 16 residues. The CDR3: CASSLRQTLLLYGYTF. CDR3 nucleotide sequence: TGTGCCAGCAGTTTGAGACAGACTTTGCTTTTGTATGGCTACACCTTC.

The chain joins TRBV10-3 to TRBJ2-1; a possible D gene is TRBD2 (6 bases). V lost 3 bases and J 0 bases, leaving 15 bases between the germline ends. Germline loops: CDR1 ENHRY, CDR2 SYGVKD. This CDR3 region has 17 residues. The CDR3 sequence is CAISDVTGTLSYNEQFF. CDR3 nucleotides: TGTGCCATCAGTGATGTCACCGGGACTCTCTCCTACAATGAGCAGTTCTTC.

This chain uses TRBV4-2 with TRBJ1-1; D is ambiguous. Germline CDR1 LGHNA, CDR2 YNFKEQ. The length of the CDR3 is 13 residues. V was shortened by 0 bases and J by 7 bases, with 9 bases between the two germline ends. The CDR3 DNA sequence: TGTGCCAGCAGCCAAGATTTAAGGAATGAAGCTTTCTTT. It specifies CASSQDLRNEAFF.

This chain uses TRBV21-1 with TRBJ1-1. TRBV21-1 is a listed pseudogene. The CDR3 covers 17 residues. The CDR3 sequence is CASSKRIRWYLNTEAFF. In DNA, the CDR3 is TGTGCCAGCAGCAAGAGGATAAGGTGGTACCTGAACACTGAAGCTTTCTTT.

This rearrangement joins TRBV9 to TRBJ1-1; 9 bases align to TRBD1. Trimming took 1 base from V and 0 from J; bases not matched to a gene: 4. The CDR3 is 16 residues long. Germline CDR1 is SGDLS and CDR2 is YYNGEE. CDR3 sequence (DNA): TGTGCCAGCAGCGTATCGGGACAGGGAATGAACACTGAAGCTTTCTTT. This gives the protein CASSVSGQGMNTEAFF. Full variable domain (outside the CDR3, taken from reference TRBV9 and TRBJ1-1): DSGVTQTPKHLITATGQRVTLRCSPRSGDLSVYWYQQSLDQGLQFLIQYYNGEERAKGNILERFSAQQFPDLHSELNLSSLELGDSALYFCASSVSGQGMNTEAFFGQGTRLTVV.

This sequence joins TRBV28 and TRBJ2-3; D is unclear. The germline V gene has CDR1 MDHEN and CDR2 SYDVKM. V shed 4 bases and J shed 0 bases, with 8 bases lying between them. The CDR3 is 14 amino acids. CDR3: CASSWMGSTDTQYF. The CDR3 region has the DNA TGTGCCAGCAGTTGGATGGGAAGCACAGATACGCAGTATTTT.

The rearrangement links TRBV5-4 to TRBJ2-7; a weak D match, TRBD1 (6 bases). Germline CDR1 and CDR2: SGHNT and YYREEE (reference sequence). The CDR3 totals 13 residues. V was pared by 2 bases and J by 5 bases, with 11 bases between. The CDR3 DNA follows: TGTGCCAGCAGCTTACAGGGTTTTGACGAGCAGTACTTC. It yields the protein CASSLQGFDEQYF.

This rearrangement joins TRBV7-4 to TRBJ1-5; 9 positions match TRBD1. CDR3 length equals 19 residues. Germline CDR1 is SGHVT and CDR2 is SQSDAQ. Trimming took 7 bases from V and 2 from J; bases not matched to a gene: 18. CDR3 amino acids: CASNLFRVGTGRRNQPQHF. The CDR3 DNA reads as TGTGCCAGCAACCTTTTTAGAGTAGGGACAGGGCGGCGCAATCAGCCCCAGCATTTT.

The chain combines TRBV19 with TRBJ1-1, with 7 positions matching TRBD1. This CDR3 is 14 amino acids long. Germline loops: CDR1 LNHDA, CDR2 SQIVND (reference sequence). V gave up 5 bases and J gave up 3 bases; unmatched junction bases: 6. The CDR3: CASSLTGLYTEAFF. CDR3 DNA sequence: TGTGCCAGTAGTTTGACAGGGCTTTACACTGAAGCTTTCTTT.

The chain has TRBV7-2 and TRBJ1-2; D might be TRBD1 (6 bases). Germline loops: CDR1 SGHTA, CDR2 FQGNSA. Trimming shortened V by 5 bases and J by 5 bases, and 12 bases separated the two germline ends. This CDR3 spans 13 amino acids. The chain's CDR3 is CASSDGQHYGYTF. The DNA of the CDR3 is TGTGCCAGCAGCGATGGACAGCATTATGGCTACACCTTC.

The CDR3 nucleotides are TGTGCCAGCAGCTTAGAACGCGGGACAGCCTTTTTTTATGGCTACACCTTC. This encodes CASSLERGTAFFYGYTF. V and J are TRBV5-8 and TRBJ1-2; 7 nucleotides align to TRBD1. In germline, CDR1 is SGHTS, CDR2 YDEGEE. The CDR3 sequence is 17 residues long. Trimming at V came to 2 bases and at J to 5 bases, leaving 15 bases not matched to a gene.

This clone was detected once. This rearrangement joins TRBV6-5 to TRBJ1-5, with D possibly matching TRBD1 (5 bases). The CDR3 consists of 14 residues. Germline CDR1 is MNHEY and CDR2 is SVGAGI. Trimming left V 2 bases short and J 7 bases short, with 12 bases between. CDR3 in DNA: TGTGCCAGCAGTTACGGTGCAGGGAGACAGCCCCAGCATTTT. Amino acids: CASSYGAGRQPQHF.

The gene calls are TRBV29-1 and TRBJ1-1; 8 positions match TRBD1. The CDR3 totals 13 residues. The germline V gene encodes CDR1 SQVTM and CDR2 ANQGSEA. Trimming removed 6 bases from V and 5 bases from J; junction bases left unmatched: 8. CDR3 sequence: CSVITGGGTEAFF. CDR3 DNA sequence: TGCAGCGTAATAACAGGGGGTGGGACTGAAGCTTTCTTT.

This clone was seen a single time. The CDR3 sequence is CASSLSAGGSEKLFF. The DNA of the CDR3 is TGTGCCAGCAGCTTATCGGCAGGGGGATCTGAAAAACTGTTTTTT. The chain employs TRBV11-2 and TRBJ1-4; TRBD1 matches 7 bases. Looked up from germline, CDR1 is SGHAT and CDR2 is FQNNGV. Trimming took 2 bases from V and 7 from J; bases not matched to a gene: 7. This CDR3 comprises 15 residues. Filled out from reference TRBV11-2 and TRBJ1-4, the complete variable domain reads EAGVAQSPRYKIIEKRQSVAFWCNPISGHATLYWYQQILGQGPKLLIQFQNNGVVDDSQLPKDRFSAERLKGVDSTLKIQPAKLEDSAVYLCASSLSAGGSEKLFFGSGTQLSVL.

This clone was counted a few times. Different DNA sequences within this sample yield the same CDR3. This rearrangement joins TRBV5-1 to TRBJ1-5, with 8 bases identical to TRBD1. The J segment lost 0 bases and the V segment lost 0 bases, leaving 2 bases of the junction unmatched. The germline gives CDR1 SGHRS, CDR2 YFSETQ. The CDR3 length is 16 residues. CDR3 sequence: CASSLEGQGSNQPQHF. For the CDR3, the DNA is TGCGCCAGCAGCTTGGAAGGACAGGGTAGCAATCAGCCCCAGCATTTT.

The chain recombines TRBV5-1 with TRBJ1-2; no clear D. V lost 3 bases and J 3 bases, leaving 3 bases between the germline ends. The CDR3 is made up of 11 amino acids. The germline CDR1 and CDR2 sequences are SGHRS and YFSETQ. CDR3 loop: CASSSDYGYTF. In DNA, the CDR3 is TGCGCCAGCAGCTCCGACTATGGCTACACCTTC.

The rearrangement links TRBV9 to TRBJ1-1; D call uncertain. Trimming took 2 bases from V and 4 from J, leaving 9 bases between them. This CDR3 is built from 13 residues. Germline loops: CDR1 SGDLS, CDR2 YYNGEE. The CDR3 region is CASSVSPGTEAFF. DNA of the CDR3: TGTGCCAGCAGCGTTTCCCCGGGCACTGAAGCTTTCTTT.

This clone appeared a single time. J is TRBJ2-7 and V is TRBV6-5; the D is unclear. Trimming stripped 5 bases from V and 1 base from J, with 9 bases between. CDR1 and CDR2 (germline): MNHEY, SVGAGI. CDR3 length: 13 amino acids. The DNA for the CDR3 is TGTGCCAGCAGTCTCGGACCGTCCTACGAGCAGTACTTC. This codes for CASSLGPSYEQYF.

The chain joins TRBV5-6 to TRBJ1-2; D is perhaps TRBD1 (5 bases). The CDR3 extends over 13 amino acids. Per the germline V gene, CDR1 is SGHDT and CDR2 is YYEEEE. V lost 0 bases and J 6 bases, leaving 9 bases between the germline ends. Here the CDR3 reads CASSLGSRDGYTF. CDR3 DNA: TGTGCCAGCAGCTTGGGAAGCAGGGATGGCTACACCTTC.

The chain employs TRBV5-1 and TRBJ2-7, with 9 positions matching TRBD2. Germline loops: CDR1 SGHRS, CDR2 YFSETQ. The V gene end was trimmed by 2 bases and the J gene end by 1 base; junction bases not matched to a gene: 1. The CDR3 covers 14 residues. CDR3 sequence (DNA): TGCGCCAGCAGCTTTAGCGGGGGATCCTACGAGCAGTACTTC. It codes for CASSFSGGSYEQYF.

The V gene is TRBV27, the J gene TRBJ1-5, with D maybe TRBD1 (5 bases). The CDR3 covers 17 residues. CDR1 is MNHEY, CDR2 SMNVEV, per germline (reference sequence). V dropped 4 bases and J dropped 2 bases, with 18 bases sitting between them. The CDR3 sequence is CASSSTSAGSGNQPQHF. The CDR3 coding sequence is TGTGCCAGCAGTTCGACCTCCGCAGGGTCTGGCAATCAGCCCCAGCATTTT.

This chain links TRBV18 with TRBJ1-1; TRBD1 is a possible D gene (5 bases). The germline V and J ends were trimmed by 3 bases and 3 bases, with 8 bases remaining between them. The CDR3 has 13 residues. Germline assignment: CDR1 KGHSH and CDR2 LQKENI. The CDR3 is CASSPSRDTEAFF. CDR3 nucleotide sequence: TGTGCCAGCTCACCGAGCAGGGACACTGAAGCTTTCTTT.